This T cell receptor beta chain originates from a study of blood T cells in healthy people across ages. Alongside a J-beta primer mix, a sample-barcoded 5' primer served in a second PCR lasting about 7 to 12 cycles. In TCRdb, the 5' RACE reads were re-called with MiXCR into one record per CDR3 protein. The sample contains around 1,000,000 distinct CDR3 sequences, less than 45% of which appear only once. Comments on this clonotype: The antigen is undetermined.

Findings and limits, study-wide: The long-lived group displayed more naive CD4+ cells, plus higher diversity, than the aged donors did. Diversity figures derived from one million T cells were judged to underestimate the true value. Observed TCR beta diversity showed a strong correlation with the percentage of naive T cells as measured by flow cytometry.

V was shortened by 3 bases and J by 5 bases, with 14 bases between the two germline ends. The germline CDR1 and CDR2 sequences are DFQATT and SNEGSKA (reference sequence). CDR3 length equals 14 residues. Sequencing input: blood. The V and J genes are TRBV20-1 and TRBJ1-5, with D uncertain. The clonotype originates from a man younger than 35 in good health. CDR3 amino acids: CSASIDRTDQPQHF. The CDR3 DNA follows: TGCAGTGCTAGTATAGACCGAACGGATCAGCCCCAGCATTTT.